This is a list of T cell receptor beta chains from one sample in a study of blood T cell repertoires in COVID-19. Sequencing was performed with immunoSEQ multiplex PCR; in TCRdb, only in-frame clones are kept and a portion is missing. The sample holds 52,000 or so clones, 90% to 95% seen once. Sequenced material: peripheral blood. The receptor set was obtained from a man aged 45-65 years with acute or convalescent COVID-19. The CDR3 runs from the conserved cysteine through the conserved F or W. The D gene is left open where the match is weak. Rows give clone size only sometimes, using once, few, many, or a class for an expanded clone.

size,J,D,V,CDR3,DNA
.,TRBJ2-5,TRBD2,TRBV9,CASSAGRGGETQYF,TGTGCCAGCAGCGCCGGTAGGGGAGGGGAGACCCAGTACTTC
.,TRBJ2-1,.,TRBV11-3,CASSLWSGAYNEQFF,TGTGCCAGCAGCTTATGGTCAGGGGCATACAATGAGCAGTTCTTC
.,TRBJ2-2,TRBD2,TRBV6-1,CASSERRELSTGELFF,TGTGCCAGCAGTGAAAGGCGGGAGTTAAGCACCGGGGAGCTGTTTTTT
.,TRBJ2-2,.,TRBV30,CAWSVLNTGELFF,TGTGCCTGGAGTGTACTGAACACCGGGGAGCTGTTTTTT
.,TRBJ1-5,.,TRBV3-1/TRBV3-2,CASSQGQDSNQPQHF,TGTGCCAGCAGCCAAGGGCAGGATAGCAATCAGCCCCAGCATTTT
once,TRBJ1-2,.,TRBV9,CASSASYEYGYTF,TGTGCCAGCAGCGCCTCCTATGAATATGGCTACACCTTC
few,TRBJ2-1,TRBD1,TRBV7-2,CASSYGQGFNNEQFF,TGTGCCAGCAGCTACGGACAGGGGTTCAACAATGAGCAGTTCTTC
once,TRBJ2-3,TRBD1,TRBV24-1,CATSDRQGGTDTQYF,TGTGCCACCAGTGACCGACAGGGTGGCACAGATACGCAGTATTTT
.,TRBJ2-3,TRBD2,TRBV3-1/TRBV3-2,CASSPRISGMGTDTQYF,TGTGCCAGCAGCCCAAGAATAAGCGGGATGGGCACAGATACGCAGTATTTT
.,TRBJ2-3,.,TRBV9,CASSVAPSTDTQYF,TGTGCCAGCAGCGTAGCTCCGAGCACAGATACGCAGTATTTT
.,TRBJ1-1,TRBD1,TRBV7-2,CASSRTGGADRAFF,TGTGCCAGCAGCAGAACAGGGGGCGCTGACCGAGCTTTCTTT
once,TRBJ1-2,.,TRBV21-1,CASSPKLYQEASYGYTF,TGTGCCAGCAGCCCAAAGCTGTATCAGGAAGCCTCCTATGGCTACACCTTC
.,TRBJ2-1,TRBD2,TRBV6-5,CASSPILTSGIEQFF,TGTGCCAGCAGCCCCATCCTGACTAGCGGGATTGAGCAGTTCTTC
few,TRBJ2-7,TRBD1,TRBV5-4,CASSLMGQDYEQYF,TGTGCCAGCAGCTTGATGGGACAGGACTACGAGCAGTACTTC
.,TRBJ1-1,.,TRBV4-3,CASSQAPRGTEAFF,TGCGCCAGCAGCCAAGCCCCCAGGGGAACTGAAGCTTTCTTT
.,TRBJ1-2,.,TRBV19,CASSMRTDSNYGYTF,TGTGCCAGTAGTATGCGGACGGACAGTAATTATGGCTACACCTTC
.,TRBJ1-1,.,TRBV19,CASTRTPHGTEAFF,TGTGCCAGTACCCGGACACCTCATGGCACTGAAGCTTTCTTT
.,TRBJ1-4,.,TRBV20-1,CSASRGNEKLFF,TGCAGTGCTAGTAGGGGGAATGAAAAACTGTTTTTT
.,TRBJ2-7,TRBD1,TRBV2,CASTYRGSYEQYF,TGTGCCAGCACTTACAGGGGGTCCTACGAGCAGTACTTC
.,TRBJ1-2,.,TRBV24-1,CATSVGAGGYTF,TGTGCCACCAGTGTGGGGGCCGGTGGCTACACCTTC
.,TRBJ1-2,TRBD1,TRBV18,CASSPLTPGQGLSLYGYTF,TGTGCCAGCTCACCCCTTACTCCGGGACAGGGCCTTTCGCTCTATGGCTACACCTTC
once,TRBJ2-5,.,TRBV24-1,CATSDVGHEEETQYF,TGTGCCACCAGTGATGTGGGACACGAAGAAGAGACCCAGTACTTC
few,TRBJ2-3,.,TRBV21-1,CASSPPPPVTDTQYF,TGTGCCAGCAGCCCGCCTCCCCCAGTAACAGATACGCAGTATTTT
.,TRBJ2-1,.,TRBV7-8,CASSPLDRFYNEQFF,TGTGCCAGCAGCCCTTTAGACAGGTTCTACAATGAGCAGTTCTTC
.,TRBJ1-2,.,TRBV18,CASSPQGLPNYGYTF,TGTGCCAGCTCACCCCAGGGCCTCCCTAACTATGGCTACACCTTC
.,TRBJ2-1,.,TRBV5-1,CASSLADNEQFF,TGCGCCAGCAGCTTGGCCGACAATGAGCAGTTCTTC
.,TRBJ1-5,TRBD1,TRBV18,CASSPDRDGQPQHF,TGTGCCAGCTCTCCCGACAGGGACGGCCAGCCCCAGCATTTT
.,TRBJ2-5,.,TRBV7-8,CASSTSVGIQETQYF,TGTGCCAGCAGCACCTCGGTCGGGATTCAAGAGACCCAGTACTTC
once,TRBJ1-2,.,TRBV19,CASRIPGHPNYGYTF,TGTGCCAGTAGGATCCCGGGACATCCTAACTATGGCTACACCTTC
.,TRBJ2-7,TRBD1,TRBV6-1,CASSEGGTGSYEQYF,TGTGCCAGCAGTGAAGGAGGGACAGGGTCCTACGAGCAGTACTTC
once,TRBJ2-1,TRBD2,TRBV18,CASSPGLAEYNEQFF,TGTGCCAGCTCACCTGGGCTAGCGGAATACAATGAGCAGTTCTTC
.,TRBJ1-6,.,TRBV25-1,CASSPWTPGNSPLHF,TGTGCCAGCAGTCCGTGGACACCAGGGAATTCACCCCTCCACTTT
few,TRBJ1-2,.,TRBV18,CASSPAGNLYGYTF,TGTGCCAGCTCACCGGCAGGGAACCTCTATGGCTACACCTTC
.,TRBJ2-7,.,TRBV18,CASSRTNYEQYF,TGTGCCAGCTCTCGGACAAACTACGAGCAGTACTTC
.,TRBJ1-2,.,TRBV30,CAWSVERSYGYTF,TGTGCCTGGAGTGTGGAGAGGAGCTATGGCTACACCTTC
.,TRBJ1-2,TRBD1,TRBV27,CASSRMGTGFVYGYTF,TGTGCCAGCAGTAGAATGGGGACAGGTTTCGTCTATGGCTACACCTTC
.,TRBJ2-1,TRBD2,TRBV3-1/TRBV3-2,CASSLRLAGGRNEQFF,TGTGCCAGCAGCCTACGACTAGCGGGAGGTCGGAATGAGCAGTTCTTC
.,TRBJ2-7,TRBD1,TRBV24-1,CATSRDRYEQYF,TGTGCCACCAGTAGGGACAGATACGAGCAGTACTTC
.,TRBJ2-2,TRBD1,TRBV10-3,CAIRGTANTGELFF,TGTGCCATCAGAGGGACAGCTAACACCGGGGAGCTGTTTTTT
.,TRBJ2-2,TRBD2,TRBV19,CASIGTSGTGELFF,TGTGCCAGTATTGGGACTAGCGGGACCGGGGAGCTGTTTTTT
.,TRBJ2-3,.,TRBV2,CARAASSDTQYF,TGTGCCCGCGCCGCGTCATCAGATACGCAGTATTTT
once,TRBJ2-7,TRBD2,TRBV6-1,CASSEEFLAGYYEQYF,TGTGCCAGCAGTGAAGAGTTTCTAGCGGGTTACTACGAGCAGTACTTC
.,TRBJ2-1,.,TRBV5-1,CASSLVARGTNEQFF,TGCGCCAGCAGCTTGGTTGCCAGGGGTACCAATGAGCAGTTCTTC
.,TRBJ2-2,TRBD1,TRBV2,CASSEAVQGAGGELFF,TGTGCCAGCAGTGAAGCGGTTCAGGGGGCTGGCGGGGAGCTGTTTTTT
.,TRBJ1-6,.,TRBV5-6,CASSRGTAHNSYNSPLHF,TGTGCCAGCAGCCGCGGGACGGCCCACAACTCCTATAATTCACCCCTCCACTTT
.,TRBJ2-7,TRBD2,TRBV9,CASSVATAGEQYF,TGTGCCAGCAGCGTAGCTACAGCGGGAGAGCAGTACTTC